Listed below are T cell receptor beta chains from one sample, sequenced in a study of graft-versus-host responses after intestinal transplantation. Some clones are missing from TCRdb's copy, which holds only in-frame ones; the method was immunoSEQ multiplex PCR. The sample lists roughly 40,000 clones; about 90% were seen once. The material was PBMCs, obtained approximately 320 days after intestinal transplant. The source of these receptors is a human patient who received an intestinal transplant, so some T cells may come from the graft donor. Each CDR3 is given with its conserved first and last residue. Fields, in order: V gene, J gene, CDR3 protein.

V: TRBV9
J: TRBJ2-7
CDR3: CASSVVAGVGEQYF

V: TRBV4-1
J: TRBJ1-1
CDR3: CASSQDWGPTEAFF

V: TRBV9
J: TRBJ2-5
CDR3: CASSLSQGQQETQYF

V: TRBV28
J: TRBJ1-5
CDR3: CASSGRGLGRNQPQHF

V: TRBV28
J: TRBJ2-1
CDR3: CASVPGAGSEQFF

V: TRBV7-9
J: TRBJ1-2
CDR3: CASSLESLGAHGYTF

V: TRBV11-2
J: TRBJ1-2
CDR3: CASSLTNYGYTF

V: TRBV6-6
J: TRBJ1-1
CDR3: CASRVWWDTEAFF

V: TRBV28
J: TRBJ2-6
CDR3: CASSFQGGANVLTF

V: TRBV27
J: TRBJ2-7
CDR3: CASRIGRYSGKQYF

V: TRBV7-9
J: TRBJ2-1
CDR3: CASSLPAGVGNNEQFF

V: TRBV28
J: TRBJ1-3
CDR3: CASSLGGVRNTIYF

V: TRBV6-5
J: TRBJ2-5
CDR3: CASICRETQYF

V: TRBV6-6
J: TRBJ1-2
CDR3: CASKDAPPAF

V: TRBV7-6
J: TRBJ2-1
CDR3: CASSLDGYNEQFF

V: TRBV6-5
J: TRBJ2-7
CDR3: CATQRISNSYEQYF

V: TRBV5-1
J: TRBJ2-1
CDR3: CASSSGLAGGNEQFF

V: TRBV6-5
J: TRBJ2-3
CDR3: CASSSGQGFTDTQYF

V: TRBV6-5
J: TRBJ1-2
CDR3: CASSYSNDRGVYGYTF

V: TRBV6-5
J: TRBJ1-3
CDR3: CASSETGNTIYF

V: TRBV27
J: TRBJ1-2
CDR3: CAPEGGLLLNYGYTF

V: TRBV10-3
J: TRBJ2-7
CDR3: CAISEAYEQYF

V: TRBV11-3
J: TRBJ1-2
CDR3: CASSPAGARYGYTF

V: TRBV10-1
J: TRBJ2-1
CDR3: CASMGTSGSNEQFF

V: TRBV28
J: TRBJ2-7
CDR3: CASGRQGAYEQYF

V: TRBV2
J: TRBJ2-7
CDR3: CASKEGVSYEQYF

V: TRBV7-2
J: TRBJ2-7
CDR3: CASSLTGWEQYF

V: TRBV29-1
J: TRBJ1-2
CDR3: CSVPVGRGYTF

V: TRBV9
J: TRBJ2-3
CDR3: CASSVADTQYF

V: TRBV6-1
J: TRBJ2-7
CDR3: CASSEAGRGSSYEQYF

V: TRBV6-1
J: TRBJ1-2
CDR3: CASSEGIGYGYTF

V: TRBV28
J: TRBJ2-2
CDR3: CASSSHSGYTGELFF

V: TRBV6-6
J: TRBJ1-2
CDR3: CASSYSKGSSGYTF

V: TRBV10-1
J: TRBJ2-1
CDR3: CASSESWGSEQFF

V: TRBV6-1
J: TRBJ2-3
CDR3: CASSVGGGGYTQYF

V: TRBV18
J: TRBJ2-2
CDR3: CASSPRLNTGELFF

V: TRBV11-2
J: TRBJ2-1
CDR3: CASSLTGQGNNEQFF

V: TRBV5-1
J: TRBJ2-3
CDR3: CASSPGRSSSTDTQYF

V: TRBV7-8
J: TRBJ2-7
CDR3: CASSLYAGGDPSYEQYF

V: TRBV18
J: TRBJ2-7
CDR3: CASSPDRGSYEQYF

V: TRBV13
J: TRBJ1-3
CDR3: CASSLVGQGNTIYF

V: TRBV7-3
J: TRBJ1-6
CDR3: CASSLGSSYNSPLHF